Detailed here is one TCR beta chain. Its antigen is not known. The entry originates in a study of memory CD4+ T cells and cytomegalovirus serostatus. Across the whole study: This sample comes from healthy Belgian adults, fewer than ten CMV seropositive, about 25 seronegative. General study findings and limits: Median bootstrapped AUC for CMV status was approximately 0.95 originally, around 0.91 US-trained. Each of approximately 63 CMV-associated TCRbeta sequences occurred in one to five individuals.

Single viable CD3+CD4+CD8-CD45RO+ cells were sorted as the memory CD4+ T cells. The repertoire was sequenced with immunoSEQ multiplex PCR; TCRdb's copy has only in-frame clones and lacks some. The profile shows 50,000 to 70,000 clones, around three quarters of them singletons. Sequenced: memory CD4+ T cells from blood. The TCR was taken from an adult in good health and CMV-seropositive.

The CDR3 here is CASRARTSGYNEQFF. CDR3 in DNA: TGTGCCAGCAGGGCCCGGACTAGCGGTTACAATGAGCAGTTCTTC. The chain is built from TRBV2 and TRBJ2-1; TRBD2 aligns across 10 bases. The V gene's germline CDR1 is SNHLY and CDR2 FYNNEI. V trimming: 6 bases; J trimming: 4 bases; junction bases outside the gene matches: 6. The CDR3 is 15 amino acids.